This T cell receptor (beta chain) was documented in a study of cytomegalovirus exposure and HLA in healthy donors. Whole-study findings and limits: For most TCR beta V segments, an earlier analysis put the productive rate at about 87% or about 30% of the time. Reportedly, diagnosis of cytomegalovirus status by the classifier showed high specificity and sensitivity.

The CDR3 has 14 amino acids. From germline, CDR1 is SGHDT and CDR2 YYEEEE. V gave up 0 bases and J gave up 2 bases, with 7 bases separating them. Concerning this clone: What it recognizes is unknown.

PCR involved 60 Vbeta and 13 Jbeta primers. Only in-frame clones appear in the TCRdb table, and some are missing; sequencing was by immunoSEQ multiplex PCR. The sample has around 120,000 clones, 65% to 85% seen once; the top ten hold about 1.2%. The rearrangement joins TRBV5-6 to TRBJ2-3, with D uncertain. Specimen: PBMCs. The TCR originated in a boy aged 5-17 years in good health and CMV-seronegative. CDR3 loop: CASSLVSTTDTQYF. CDR3 nucleotides: TGTGCCAGCAGCTTGGTATCTACCACAGATACGCAGTATTTT.